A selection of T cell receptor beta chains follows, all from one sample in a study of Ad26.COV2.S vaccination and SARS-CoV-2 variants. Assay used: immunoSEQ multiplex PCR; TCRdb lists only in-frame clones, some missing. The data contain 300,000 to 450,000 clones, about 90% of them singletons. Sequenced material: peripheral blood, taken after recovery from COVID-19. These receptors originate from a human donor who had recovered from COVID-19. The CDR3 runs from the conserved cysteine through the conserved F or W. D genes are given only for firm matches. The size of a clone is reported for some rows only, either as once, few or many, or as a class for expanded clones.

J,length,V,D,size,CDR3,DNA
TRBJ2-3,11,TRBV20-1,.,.,CSGGATDTQYF,TGCAGTGGGGGCGCTACAGATACGCAGTATTTT
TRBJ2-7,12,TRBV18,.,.,CASSPGGYEQYF,TGTGCCAGCTCACCAGGGGGTTACGAGCAGTACTTC
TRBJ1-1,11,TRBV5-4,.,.,CASSLRREAFF,TGTGCCAGCAGCTTGAGACGGGAAGCTTTCTTT
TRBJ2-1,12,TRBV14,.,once,CASSTPYNEQFF,TGTGCCAGCAGCACGCCATACAATGAGCAGTTCTTC
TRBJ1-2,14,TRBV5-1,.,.,CASSRETDVYGYTF,TGCGCCAGCAGCCGAGAGACTGACGTCTATGGCTACACCTTC
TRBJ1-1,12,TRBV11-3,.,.,CASSFSGAEAFF,TGTGCCAGCAGCTTCAGCGGCGCTGAAGCTTTCTTT
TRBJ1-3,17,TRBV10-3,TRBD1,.,CAIEGSPGQGTGNTIYF,TGTGCCATCGAGGGGTCGCCGGGACAGGGGACTGGAAACACCATATATTTT
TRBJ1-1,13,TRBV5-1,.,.,CATRRRSDTEAFF,TGCGCCACCCGGCGACGATCCGACACTGAAGCTTTCTTT
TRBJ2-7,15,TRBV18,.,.,CASSPVRQLYYEQYF,TGTGCCAGCTCACCAGTCCGACAGCTGTACTACGAGCAGTACTTC
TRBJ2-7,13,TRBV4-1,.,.,CASSPRQTHEQYF,TGCGCCAGCAGCCCCCGACAGACCCACGAGCAGTACTTC
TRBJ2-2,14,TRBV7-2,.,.,CASRQAPITGELFF,TGTGCCAGCAGACAAGCGCCTATCACCGGGGAGCTGTTTTTT
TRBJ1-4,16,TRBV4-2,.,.,CASSQRSQGVREKLFF,TGTGCCAGCAGCCAAAGATCACAGGGAGTCAGGGAAAAACTGTTTTTT
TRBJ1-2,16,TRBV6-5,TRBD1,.,CASSYETGGFINGYTF,TGTGCCAGCAGTTACGAGACAGGGGGCTTTATAAATGGCTACACCTTC
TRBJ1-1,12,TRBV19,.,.,CASMRVNTEAFF,TGTGCCAGTATGCGAGTAAACACTGAAGCTTTCTTT
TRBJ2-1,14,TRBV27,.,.,CASSPPRRYNEQFF,TGTGCCAGCAGTCCCCCGCGGCGATACAATGAGCAGTTCTTC
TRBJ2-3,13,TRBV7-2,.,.,CASSLPPPDTQYF,TGTGCCAGCAGCTTACCCCCCCCAGATACGCAGTATTTT
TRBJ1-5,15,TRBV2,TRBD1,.,CASRATGASNQPQHF,TGTGCCAGCAGGGCTACAGGGGCGAGCAATCAGCCCCAGCATTTT